The source of this T cell receptor beta chain is a study of control samples from healthy donors and cancer patients. Sequencing was performed with immunoSEQ multiplex PCR; in TCRdb, only in-frame clones are kept and a portion is missing. Of tens of thousands of clones listed, around 90% are singletons. V lost 8 bases to trimming and J lost 5 bases; unmatched junction nucleotides: 5. This CDR3 has 15 residues. Germline V gene data show CDR1 as WNHNN and CDR2 as SYGVQD (reference sequence). The chain combines TRBV10-1 with TRBJ2-1; 14 bases match TRBD2. This clonotype was obtained from a man between 35 and 55 years old with colorectal cancer. The source material was PBMCs. DNA of the CDR3: TGCGCCAGCGCCCGACTAGCGGGAGGGAACAATGAGCAGTTCTTC. It is translated as CASARLAGGNNEQFF.